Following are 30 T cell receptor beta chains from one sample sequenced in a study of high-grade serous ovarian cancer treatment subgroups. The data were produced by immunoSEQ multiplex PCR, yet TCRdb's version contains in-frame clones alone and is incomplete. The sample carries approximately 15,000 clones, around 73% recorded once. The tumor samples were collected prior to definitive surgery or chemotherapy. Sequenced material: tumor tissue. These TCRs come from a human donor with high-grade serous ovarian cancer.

The CDR3 reads CAWSRYGYTF. CDR3 nucleotide sequence: TGTGCCTGGAGTCGCTATGGCTACACCTTC. This chain connects TRBV30 to TRBJ1-2; D not certain. The CDR3 is 10 residues long. Trimming stripped 2 bases from V and 4 bases from J, with 2 bases between. The germline CDR1 and CDR2 sequences are GTSNPN and SVGIG (reference sequence).

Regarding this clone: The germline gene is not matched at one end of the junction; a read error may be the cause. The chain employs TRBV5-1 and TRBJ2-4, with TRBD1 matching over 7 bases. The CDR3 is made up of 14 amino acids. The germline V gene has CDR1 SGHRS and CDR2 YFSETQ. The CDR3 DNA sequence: TGCGCCAGCAGCTTGGGCAATTTAACAGGGGCGAGGAACTTC. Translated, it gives CASSLGNLTGARNF.

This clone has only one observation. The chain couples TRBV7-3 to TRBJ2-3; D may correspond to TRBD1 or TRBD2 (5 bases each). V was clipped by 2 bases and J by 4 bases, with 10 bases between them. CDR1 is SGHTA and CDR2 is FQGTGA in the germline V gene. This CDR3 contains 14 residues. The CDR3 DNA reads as TGTGCCAGCAGCTTATTTGTGGGGGCAGATACGCAGTATTTT. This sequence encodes CASSLFVGADTQYF.

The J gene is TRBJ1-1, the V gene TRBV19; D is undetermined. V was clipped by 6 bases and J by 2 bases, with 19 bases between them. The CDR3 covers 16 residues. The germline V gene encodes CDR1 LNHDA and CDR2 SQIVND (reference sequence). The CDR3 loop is CASSLLGGRLNTEAFF. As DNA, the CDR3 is TGTGCCAGTAGCCTTCTGGGAGGACGACTCAACACTGAAGCTTTCTTT.

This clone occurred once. The CDR3 loop reads CASSSPTGFSGNTIYF. DNA for the CDR3: TGTGCCAGCAGCTCCCCCACAGGCTTCTCTGGAAACACCATATATTTT. The rearrangement links TRBV13 to TRBJ1-3, with D possibly TRBD1 on 5 matching bases. The germline V gene has CDR1 PRHDT and CDR2 FYEKMQ (reference sequence). Trimming took 4 bases from V and 0 from J, leaving 13 bases between them. The CDR3 runs to 16 residues.

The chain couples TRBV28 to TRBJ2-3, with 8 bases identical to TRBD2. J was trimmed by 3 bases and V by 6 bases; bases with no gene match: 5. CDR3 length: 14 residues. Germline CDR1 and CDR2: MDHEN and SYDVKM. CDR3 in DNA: TGTGCCAGCAGGTTAGCGGGAACAACAGATACGCAGTATTTT. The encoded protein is CASRLAGTTDTQYF.

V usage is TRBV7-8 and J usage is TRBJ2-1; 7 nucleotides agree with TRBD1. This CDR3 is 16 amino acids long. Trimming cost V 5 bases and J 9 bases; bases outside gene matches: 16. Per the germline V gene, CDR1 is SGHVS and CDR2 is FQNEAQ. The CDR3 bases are TGTGCCAGCAGCACCCCCGAGGGGGCGAGAGTGGGTGAGCAGTTCTTC. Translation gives CASSTPEGARVGEQFF.

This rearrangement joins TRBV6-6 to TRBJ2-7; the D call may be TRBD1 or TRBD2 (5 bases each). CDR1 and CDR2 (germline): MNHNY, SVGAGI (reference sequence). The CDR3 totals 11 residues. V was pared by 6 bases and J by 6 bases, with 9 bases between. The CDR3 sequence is CASRKRGEQYF. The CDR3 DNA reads TGTGCCAGCAGAAAGAGGGGCGAGCAGTACTTC.

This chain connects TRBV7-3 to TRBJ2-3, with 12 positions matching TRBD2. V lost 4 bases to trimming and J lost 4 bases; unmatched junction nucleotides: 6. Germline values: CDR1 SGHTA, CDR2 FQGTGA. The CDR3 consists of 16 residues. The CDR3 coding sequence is TGTGCCAGCAGCTCCCTAGCGGGGGGGCAGGCAGATACGCAGTATTTT. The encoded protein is CASSSLAGGQADTQYF.

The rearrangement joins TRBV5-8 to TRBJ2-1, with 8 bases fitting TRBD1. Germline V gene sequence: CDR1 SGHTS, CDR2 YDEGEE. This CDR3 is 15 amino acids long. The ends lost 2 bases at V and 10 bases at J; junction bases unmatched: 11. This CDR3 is CASSFLRQGAREQFF. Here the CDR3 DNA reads TGTGCCAGCAGCTTTTTAAGGCAGGGGGCTAGAGAGCAGTTCTTC.

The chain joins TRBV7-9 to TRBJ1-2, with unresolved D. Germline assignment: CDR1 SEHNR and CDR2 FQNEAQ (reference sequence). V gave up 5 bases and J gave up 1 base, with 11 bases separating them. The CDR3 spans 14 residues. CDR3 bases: TGTGCCAGCAGCCCTATCGGGGTTAACTATGGCTACACCTTC. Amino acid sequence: CASSPIGVNYGYTF.

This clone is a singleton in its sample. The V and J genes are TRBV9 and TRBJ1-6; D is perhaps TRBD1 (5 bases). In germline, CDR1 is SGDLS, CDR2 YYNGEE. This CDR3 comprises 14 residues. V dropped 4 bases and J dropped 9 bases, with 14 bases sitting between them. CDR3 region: CASSSRGGVSPLHF. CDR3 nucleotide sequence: TGTGCCAGCAGCTCCCGGGGGGGGGTTTCACCCCTCCACTTT. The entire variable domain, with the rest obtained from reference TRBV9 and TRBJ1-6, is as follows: DSGVTQTPKHLITATGQRVTLRCSPRSGDLSVYWYQQSLDQGLQFLIQYYNGEERAKGNILERFSAQQFPDLHSELNLSSLELGDSALYFCASSSRGGVSPLHFGNGTRLTVT.

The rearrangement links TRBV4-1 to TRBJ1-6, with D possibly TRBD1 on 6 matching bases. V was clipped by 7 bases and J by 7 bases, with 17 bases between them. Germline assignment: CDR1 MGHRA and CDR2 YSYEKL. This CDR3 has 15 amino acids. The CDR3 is CASTLGGTQNSPLHF. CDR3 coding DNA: TGCGCCAGCACCTTAGGGGGAACACAGAATTCACCCCTCCACTTT.

This CDR3 is CASSPRVGDTEAFF. CDR3 sequence (DNA): TGCGCCAGCAGCCCCAGGGTTGGGGACACTGAAGCTTTCTTT. This chain uses TRBV5-1 with TRBJ1-1, with D possibly TRBD1 on 5 matching bases. V lost 4 bases, J lost 3 bases, and 13 bases lay in between. The CDR3 is made up of 14 amino acids. Germline values: CDR1 SGHRS, CDR2 YFSETQ.

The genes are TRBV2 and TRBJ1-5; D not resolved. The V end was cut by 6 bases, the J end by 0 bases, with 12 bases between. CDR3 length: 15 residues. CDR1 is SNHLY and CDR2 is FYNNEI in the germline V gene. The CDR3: CASSRPIDSNQPQHF. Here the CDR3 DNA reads TGTGCCAGCAGCCGACCGATAGATAGCAATCAGCCCCAGCATTTT.

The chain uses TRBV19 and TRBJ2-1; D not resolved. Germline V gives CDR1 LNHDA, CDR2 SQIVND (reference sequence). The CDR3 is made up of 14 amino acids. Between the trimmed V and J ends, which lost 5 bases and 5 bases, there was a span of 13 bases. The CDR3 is CASSPSMRNNEQFF. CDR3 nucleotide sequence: TGTGCCAGTAGTCCGAGCATGAGGAACAATGAGCAGTTCTTC.

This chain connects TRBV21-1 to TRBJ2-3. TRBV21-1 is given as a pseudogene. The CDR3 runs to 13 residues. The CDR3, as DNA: TGTGCCAGCAGCACGAAAGACACAGATACGCAGTATTTT. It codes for CASSTKDTDTQYF.

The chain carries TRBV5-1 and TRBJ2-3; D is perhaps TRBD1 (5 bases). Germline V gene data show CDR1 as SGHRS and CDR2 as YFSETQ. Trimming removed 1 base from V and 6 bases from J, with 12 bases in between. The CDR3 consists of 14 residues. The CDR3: CASSLMPGKDTQYF. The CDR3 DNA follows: TGCGCCAGCAGCTTGATGCCAGGGAAGGATACGCAGTATTTT. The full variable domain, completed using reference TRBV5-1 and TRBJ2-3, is KAGVTQTPRYLIKTRGQQVTLSCSPISGHRSVSWYQQTPGQGLQFLFEYFSETQRNKGNFPGRFSGRQFSNSRSEMNVSTLELGDSALYLCASSLMPGKDTQYFGPGTRLTVL.

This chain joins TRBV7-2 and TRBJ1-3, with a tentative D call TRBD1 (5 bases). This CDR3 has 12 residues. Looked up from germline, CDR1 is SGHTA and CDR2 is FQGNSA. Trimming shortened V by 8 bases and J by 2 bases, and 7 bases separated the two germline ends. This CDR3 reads CASDSPGNTIYF. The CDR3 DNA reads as TGTGCCAGCGACAGTCCTGGAAACACCATATATTTT. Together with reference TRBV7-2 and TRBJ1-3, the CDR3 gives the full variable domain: GAGVSQSPSNKVTEKGKDVELRCDPISGHTALYWYRQSLGQGLEFLIYFQGNSAPDKSGLPSDRFSAERTGGSVSTLTIQRTQQEDSAVYLCASDSPGNTIYFGEGSWLTVV.

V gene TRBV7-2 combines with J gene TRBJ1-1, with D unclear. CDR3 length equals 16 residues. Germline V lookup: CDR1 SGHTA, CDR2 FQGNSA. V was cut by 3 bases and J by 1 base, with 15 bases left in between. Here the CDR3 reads CASSFQVGRTNTEAFF. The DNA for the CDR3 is TGTGCCAGCAGCTTTCAGGTGGGCCGGACGAACACTGAAGCTTTCTTT. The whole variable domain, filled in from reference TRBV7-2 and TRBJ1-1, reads GAGVSQSPSNKVTEKGKDVELRCDPISGHTALYWYRQSLGQGLEFLIYFQGNSAPDKSGLPSDRFSAERTGGSVSTLTIQRTQQEDSAVYLCASSFQVGRTNTEAFFGQGTRLTVV.

For the CDR3, the DNA is TGTGCCAGCAGACCCAACGGACTAGCGGGGACTGAGCAGTTCTTC. The encoded protein is CASRPNGLAGTEQFF. The gene calls are TRBV9 and TRBJ2-1; 12 bases are shared with TRBD2. CDR3 length: 15 amino acids. V dropped 5 bases and J dropped 9; count of bases not matched to a gene: 9. Germline values: CDR1 SGDLS, CDR2 YYNGEE.

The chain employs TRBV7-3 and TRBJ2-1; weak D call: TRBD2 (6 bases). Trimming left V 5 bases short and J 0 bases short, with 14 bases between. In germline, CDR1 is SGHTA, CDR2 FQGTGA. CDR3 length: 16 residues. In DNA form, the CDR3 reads TGTGCCAGCAGCCTCCATGGGGGGAGCTCCTACAATGAGCAGTTCTTC. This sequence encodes CASSLHGGSSYNEQFF.

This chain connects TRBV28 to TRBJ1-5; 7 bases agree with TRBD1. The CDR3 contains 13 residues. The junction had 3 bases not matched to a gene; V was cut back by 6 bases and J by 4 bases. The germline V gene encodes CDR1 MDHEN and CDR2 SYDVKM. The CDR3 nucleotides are TGTGCCAGCAGGTGGGACAGAAATCAGCCCCAGCATTTT. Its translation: CASRWDRNQPQHF.

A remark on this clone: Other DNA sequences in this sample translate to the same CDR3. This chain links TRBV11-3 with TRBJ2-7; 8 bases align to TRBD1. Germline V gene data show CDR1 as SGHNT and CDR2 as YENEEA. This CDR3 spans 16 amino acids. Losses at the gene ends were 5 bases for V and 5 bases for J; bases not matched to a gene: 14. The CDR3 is CASSPPRQGAYNEQYF. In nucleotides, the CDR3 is TGTGCCAGCAGCCCGCCGAGGCAGGGGGCTTATAACGAGCAGTACTTC.

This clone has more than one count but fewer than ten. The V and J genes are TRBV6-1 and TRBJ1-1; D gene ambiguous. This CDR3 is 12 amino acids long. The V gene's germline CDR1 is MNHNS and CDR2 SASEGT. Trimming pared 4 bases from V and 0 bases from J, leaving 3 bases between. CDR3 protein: CASSAMNTEAFF. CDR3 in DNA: TGTGCCAGCAGTGCCATGAACACTGAAGCTTTCTTT.

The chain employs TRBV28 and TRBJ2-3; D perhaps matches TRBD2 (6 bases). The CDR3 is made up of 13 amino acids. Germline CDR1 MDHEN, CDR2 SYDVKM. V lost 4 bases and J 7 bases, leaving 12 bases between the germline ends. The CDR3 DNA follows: TGTGCCAGCAGTTGGGGGGTCTACCATACGCAGTATTTT. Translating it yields CASSWGVYHTQYF. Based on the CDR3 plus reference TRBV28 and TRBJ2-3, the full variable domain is DVKVTQSSRYLVKRTGEKVFLECVQDMDHENMFWYRQDPGLGLRLIYFSYDVKMKEKGDIPEGYSVSREKKERFSLILESASTNQTSMYLCASSWGVYHTQYFGPGTRLTVL.

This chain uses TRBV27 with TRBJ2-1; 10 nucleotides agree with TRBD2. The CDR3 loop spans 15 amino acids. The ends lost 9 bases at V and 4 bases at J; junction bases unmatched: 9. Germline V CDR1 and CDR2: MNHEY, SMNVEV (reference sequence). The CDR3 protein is CARTPGLARYNEQFF. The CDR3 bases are TGTGCCAGAACGCCGGGACTAGCGAGGTACAATGAGCAGTTCTTC.

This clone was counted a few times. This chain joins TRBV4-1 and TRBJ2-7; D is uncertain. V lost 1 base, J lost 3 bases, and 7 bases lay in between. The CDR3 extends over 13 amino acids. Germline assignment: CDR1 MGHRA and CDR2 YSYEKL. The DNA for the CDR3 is TGCGCCAGCAGCCAAGCTGATGGCTACGAGCAGTACTTC. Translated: CASSQADGYEQYF.

CDR3 residues: CASNWTPNTEAFF. Written as DNA, the CDR3 is TGTGCCAGCAATTGGACCCCGAACACTGAAGCTTTCTTT. The chain uses TRBV6-1 and TRBJ1-1; the D is unclear. Trimming left V 7 bases short and J 1 base short, with 10 bases between. Germline V gene sequence: CDR1 MNHNS, CDR2 SASEGT. The CDR3 consists of 13 residues.

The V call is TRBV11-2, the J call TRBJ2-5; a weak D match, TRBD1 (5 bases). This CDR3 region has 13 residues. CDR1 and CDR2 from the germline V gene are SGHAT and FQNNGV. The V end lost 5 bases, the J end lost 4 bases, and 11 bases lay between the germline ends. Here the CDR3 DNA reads TGTGCCAGCAGCCCAGGGCAGGGAGAGACCCAGTACTTC. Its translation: CASSPGQGETQYF.